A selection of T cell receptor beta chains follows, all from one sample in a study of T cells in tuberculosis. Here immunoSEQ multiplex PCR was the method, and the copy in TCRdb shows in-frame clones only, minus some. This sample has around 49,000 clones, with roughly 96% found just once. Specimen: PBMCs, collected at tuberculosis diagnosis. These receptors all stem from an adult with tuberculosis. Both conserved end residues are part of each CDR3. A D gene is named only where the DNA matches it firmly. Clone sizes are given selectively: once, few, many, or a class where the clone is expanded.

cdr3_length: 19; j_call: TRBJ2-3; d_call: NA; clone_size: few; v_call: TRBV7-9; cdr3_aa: CASSDVSRGPKAGTDTQYF; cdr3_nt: TGTGCCAGCAGCGATGTAAGCAGGGGCCCGAAGGCTGGCACAGATACGCAGTATTTT
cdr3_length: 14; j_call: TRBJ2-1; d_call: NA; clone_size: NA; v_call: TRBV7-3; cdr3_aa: CASKVGAGANEQFF; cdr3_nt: TGTGCCAGCAAGGTGGGAGCGGGCGCGAATGAGCAGTTCTTC
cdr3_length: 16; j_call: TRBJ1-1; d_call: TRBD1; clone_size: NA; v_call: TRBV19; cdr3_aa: CASLYSGQRMNTEAFF; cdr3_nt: TGTGCCAGTCTATATTCGGGACAGAGGATGAACACTGAAGCTTTCTTT
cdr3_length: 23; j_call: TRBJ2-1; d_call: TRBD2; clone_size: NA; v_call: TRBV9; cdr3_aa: CASSVAPNSRLTSGRAYYNEQFF; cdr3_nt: TGTGCCAGCAGCGTAGCTCCCAACTCGAGACTAACTAGCGGGAGAGCTTATTACAATGAGCAGTTCTTC
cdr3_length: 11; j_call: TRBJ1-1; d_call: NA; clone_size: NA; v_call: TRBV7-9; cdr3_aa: CASSLGTEAFF; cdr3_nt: TGTGCCAGCAGCCTCGGGACTGAAGCTTTCTTT
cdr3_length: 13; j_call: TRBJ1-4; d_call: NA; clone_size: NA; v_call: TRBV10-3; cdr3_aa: CAIQGTPGEKLFF; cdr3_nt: TGTGCCATACAGGGAACCCCGGGGGAAAAACTGTTTTTT
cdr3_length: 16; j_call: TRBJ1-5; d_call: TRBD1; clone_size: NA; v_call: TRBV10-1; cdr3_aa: CASSDPGTGVNQPQHF; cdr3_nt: TGCGCCAGCAGTGATCCCGGGACAGGGGTCAATCAGCCCCAGCATTTT
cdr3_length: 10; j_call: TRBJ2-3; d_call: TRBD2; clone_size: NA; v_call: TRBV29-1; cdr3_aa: CSVGEGTQYF; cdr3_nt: TGCAGCGTCGGGGAGGGTACGCAGTATTTT
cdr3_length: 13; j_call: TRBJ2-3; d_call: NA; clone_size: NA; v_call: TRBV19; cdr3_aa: CATQRGSTDTQYF; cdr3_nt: TGTGCCACCCAACGGGGTTCTACAGATACGCAGTATTTT
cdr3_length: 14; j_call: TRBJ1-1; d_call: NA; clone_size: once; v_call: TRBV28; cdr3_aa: CASSSGDSRTEAFF; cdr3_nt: TGTGCCAGCAGCTCCGGAGATTCCCGCACTGAAGCTTTCTTT
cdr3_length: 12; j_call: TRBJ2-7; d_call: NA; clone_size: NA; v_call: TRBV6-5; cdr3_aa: CASRVYGGEQYF; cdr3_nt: TGTGCCAGCAGAGTATATGGAGGCGAGCAGTACTTC
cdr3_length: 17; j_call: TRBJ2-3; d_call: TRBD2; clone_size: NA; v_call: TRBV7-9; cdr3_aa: CASSPRTSGDRTDTQYF; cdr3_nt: TGTGCCAGCAGCCCCAGGACTAGCGGGGACCGCACAGATACGCAGTATTTT
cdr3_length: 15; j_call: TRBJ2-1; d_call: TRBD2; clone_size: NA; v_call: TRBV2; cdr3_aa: CASSVAAGGRSEQFF; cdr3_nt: TGTGCCAGCAGTGTTGCAGCGGGAGGGAGGAGTGAGCAGTTCTTC
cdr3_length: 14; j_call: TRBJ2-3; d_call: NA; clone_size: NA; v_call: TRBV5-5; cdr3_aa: CASSLIGMADTQYF; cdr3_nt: TGTGCCAGCAGCTTGATCGGGATGGCAGATACGCAGTATTTT
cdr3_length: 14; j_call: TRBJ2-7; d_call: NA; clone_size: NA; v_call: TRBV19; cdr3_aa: CASSLQGFTGEQYF; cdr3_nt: TGTGCCAGTAGTCTCCAGGGATTCACGGGCGAGCAGTACTTC
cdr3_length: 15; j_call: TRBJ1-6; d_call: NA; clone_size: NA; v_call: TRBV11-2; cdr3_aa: CASSLARAGWTPLHF; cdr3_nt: TGTGCCAGCAGCTTAGCAAGGGCGGGGTGGACACCCCTCCACTTT
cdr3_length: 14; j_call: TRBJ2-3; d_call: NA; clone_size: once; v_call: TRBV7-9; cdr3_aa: CASSFGFSTDTQYF; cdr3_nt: TGTGCCAGCAGCTTTGGCTTCTCCACAGATACGCAGTATTTT
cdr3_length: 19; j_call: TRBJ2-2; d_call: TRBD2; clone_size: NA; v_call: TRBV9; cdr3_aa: CASSARLAGGQVGAGELFF; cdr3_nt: TGTGCCAGCAGCGCCCGACTAGCGGGAGGGCAGGTTGGGGCCGGGGAGCTGTTTTTT
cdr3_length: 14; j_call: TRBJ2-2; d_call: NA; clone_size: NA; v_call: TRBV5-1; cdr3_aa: CASSLDSYTGELFF; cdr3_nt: TGCGCCAGCAGCTTGGACTCGTACACCGGGGAGCTGTTTTTT
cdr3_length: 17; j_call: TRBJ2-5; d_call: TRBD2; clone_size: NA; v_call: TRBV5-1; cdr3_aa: CASSMWASGRSLETQYF; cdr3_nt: TGCGCCAGCAGCATGTGGGCTAGCGGGAGGTCCCTAGAGACCCAGTACTTC
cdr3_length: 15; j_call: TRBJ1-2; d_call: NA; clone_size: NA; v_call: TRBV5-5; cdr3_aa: CASSLDTRLTNGYTF; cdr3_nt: TGTGCCAGCAGCTTGGACACTCGACTGACTAATGGCTACACCTTC
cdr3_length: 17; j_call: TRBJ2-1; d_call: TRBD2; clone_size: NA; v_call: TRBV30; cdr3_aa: CAWSSRTSGSPYNEQFF; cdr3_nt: TGTGCCTGGAGTTCCCGGACTAGCGGGAGCCCCTACAATGAGCAGTTCTTC
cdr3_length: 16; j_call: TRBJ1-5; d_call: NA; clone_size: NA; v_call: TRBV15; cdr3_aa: CATSRDGGVSNQPQHF; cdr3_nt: TGTGCCACCAGCAGAGATGGAGGGGTTAGCAATCAGCCCCAGCATTTT
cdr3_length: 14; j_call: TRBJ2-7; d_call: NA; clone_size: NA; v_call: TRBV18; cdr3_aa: CASSSTSSTYEQYF; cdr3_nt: TGTGCCAGCTCCTCGACTAGTTCTACCTACGAGCAGTACTTC
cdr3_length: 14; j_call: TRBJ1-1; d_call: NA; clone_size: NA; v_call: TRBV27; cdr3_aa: CASSKGLKNTEAFF; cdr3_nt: TGTGCCAGCAGTAAGGGACTCAAGAACACTGAAGCTTTCTTT
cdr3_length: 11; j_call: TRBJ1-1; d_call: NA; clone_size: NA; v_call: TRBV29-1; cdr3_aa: CSVDRVTEAFF; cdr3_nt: TGCAGCGTTGACAGGGTAACTGAAGCTTTCTTT
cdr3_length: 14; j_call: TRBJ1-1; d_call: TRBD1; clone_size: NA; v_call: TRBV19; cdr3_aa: CASSKRQGNTEAFF; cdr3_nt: TGTGCCAGTAGTAAGAGACAGGGGAACACTGAAGCTTTCTTT
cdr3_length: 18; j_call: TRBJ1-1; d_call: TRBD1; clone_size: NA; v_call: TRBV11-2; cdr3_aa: CASSLADNRGNPDTEAFF; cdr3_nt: TGTGCCAGCAGCTTAGCGGATAACAGGGGAAATCCGGACACTGAAGCTTTCTTT
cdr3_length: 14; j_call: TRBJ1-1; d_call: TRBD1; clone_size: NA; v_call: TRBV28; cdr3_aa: CASSRGDRGTEAFF; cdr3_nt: TGTGCCAGCAGTCGGGGGGACAGGGGGACTGAAGCTTTCTTT
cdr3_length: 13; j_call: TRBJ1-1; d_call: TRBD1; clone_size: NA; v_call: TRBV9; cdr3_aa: CASSVGRGDGAFF; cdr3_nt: TGTGCCAGCAGCGTCGGCAGGGGGGATGGAGCTTTCTTT
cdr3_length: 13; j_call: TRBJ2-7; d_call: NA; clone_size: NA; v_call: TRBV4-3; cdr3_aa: CASSPGNSYEQYF; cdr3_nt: TGCGCCAGCAGCCCCGGGAACTCCTACGAGCAGTACTTC
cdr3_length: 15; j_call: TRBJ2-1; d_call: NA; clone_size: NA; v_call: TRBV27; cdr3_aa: CASSFGQGSYNEQFF; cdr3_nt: TGTGCCAGCAGTTTTGGGCAGGGCTCCTACAATGAGCAGTTCTTC
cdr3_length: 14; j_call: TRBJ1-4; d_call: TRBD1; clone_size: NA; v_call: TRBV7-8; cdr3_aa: CASSLGQPNEKLFF; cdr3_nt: TGTGCCAGCAGCTTGGGACAGCCTAATGAAAAACTGTTTTTT
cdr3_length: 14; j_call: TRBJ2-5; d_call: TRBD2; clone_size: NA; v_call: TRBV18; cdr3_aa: CASSPAGGAETQYF; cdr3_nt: TGTGCCAGCTCACCAGCGGGAGGAGCAGAGACCCAGTACTTC
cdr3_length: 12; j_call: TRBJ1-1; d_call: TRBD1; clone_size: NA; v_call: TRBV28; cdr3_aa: CASRLAGLGQSF; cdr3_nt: TGTGCCAGCAGATTGGCGGGGCTGGGACAGTCCTTT
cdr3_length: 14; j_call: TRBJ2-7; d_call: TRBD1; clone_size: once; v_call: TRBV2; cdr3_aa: CASKGQGASYEQYF; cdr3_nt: TGTGCCAGCAAGGGACAGGGGGCCTCCTACGAGCAGTACTTC
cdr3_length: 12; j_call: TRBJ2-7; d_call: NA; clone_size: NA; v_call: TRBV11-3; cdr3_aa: CASSLDSSEQYF; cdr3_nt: TGTGCCAGCAGCTTAGATTCTTCCGAGCAGTACTTC